The clone carrying this T cell receptor beta chain was counted a single time. The germline gives CDR1 LGHNT, CDR2 FRNRAP. This CDR3 contains 14 residues. V was pared by 4 bases and J by 11 bases, with 11 bases of the junction left unmatched. 13 Jbeta primers and 60 Vbeta primers were used for the PCR. Sequenced by immunoSEQ multiplex PCR; TCRdb stores in-frame clones only, minus some. The data hold approximately 170,000 clones, with 65% to 80% observed a single time. The sample comes from a study of cytomegalovirus exposure and HLA in healthy donors. This chain links TRBV12-5 with TRBJ1-5, with TRBD1 matching over 7 bases. The sequence derives from a woman aged 40 to 55 in good health and CMV-seropositive. What was sequenced was PBMCs. The CDR3 nucleotides read TGTGCTAGTGGTTCCACAGGGGATCGTAGGGCCCAGCATTTT. Translating gives CASGSTGDRRAQHF.